A single sample gave rise to the 5 T cell receptor beta chains below, sequenced in a study of cytomegalovirus exposure and HLA in healthy donors. The PCR had 60 Vbeta and 13 Jbeta primers. Some clones are missing from TCRdb's copy, which holds only in-frame ones; the method was immunoSEQ multiplex PCR. Of 150,000 to 200,000 clones in the sample, 80% were seen once. Sequencing input: PBMCs. These receptors were taken from a woman aged 25 to 39 in good health and CMV-seronegative.

This clone was recorded a few times. This chain links TRBV19 with TRBJ2-1, with TRBD1 identical over 7 bases. Looked up from germline, CDR1 is LNHDA and CDR2 is SQIVND (reference sequence). The ends lost 5 bases at V and 8 bases at J; junction bases unmatched: 9. The CDR3 consists of 14 residues. CDR3 bases: TGTGCCAGTAGTGACACCACAGGGGTCGATGAGCAGTTCTTC. Translating it yields CASSDTTGVDEQFF.

This chain connects TRBV28 to TRBJ2-2; TRBD2 agrees at 7 bases. V dropped 7 bases and J dropped 4; count of bases not matched to a gene: 9. The CDR3 is made up of 15 amino acids. The V gene's germline CDR1 is MDHEN and CDR2 SYDVKM. The CDR3 reads CASTQGGGGTGELFF. CDR3 DNA: TGTGCCAGCACTCAAGGAGGCGGGGGCACCGGGGAGCTGTTTTTT.

The rearrangement links TRBV5-1 to TRBJ1-3, with TRBD1 matching 7 bases. V was clipped by 0 bases and J by 4 bases; unmatched bases: 10. This CDR3 spans 17 amino acids. Germline-derived CDR1 and CDR2 are SGHRS and YFSETQ. The CDR3: CASSLGPQGGEGNTIYF. The CDR3 DNA is TGCGCCAGCAGCTTGGGCCCTCAAGGGGGCGAAGGAAACACCATATATTTT.

This sequence joins TRBV5-4 and TRBJ2-1; D is possibly TRBD2 (5 bases). The CDR3 is made up of 13 amino acids. V was shortened by 2 bases and J by 10 bases, with 13 bases between the two germline ends. Germline lookup yields CDR1 SGHNT and CDR2 YYREEE (reference sequence). CDR3 residues: CASSFGRSSEQFF. In DNA form, the CDR3 reads TGTGCCAGCAGCTTCGGCCGGTCTAGCGAGCAGTTCTTC.

The chain recombines TRBV2 with TRBJ1-4; 9 positions agree with TRBD1. V gave up 5 bases and J gave up 1 base; unmatched junction bases: 2. From germline, CDR1 is SNHLY and CDR2 FYNNEI. The CDR3 is made up of 15 amino acids. CDR3: CASSTGGITNEKLFF. CDR3 bases: TGTGCCAGCAGTACAGGGGGCATAACTAATGAAAAACTGTTTTTT. The full variable domain, with the rest looked up from reference TRBV2 and TRBJ1-4, is EPEVTQTPSHQVTQMGQEVILRCVPISNHLYFYWYRQILGQKVEFLVSFYNNEISEKSEIFDDQFSVERPDGSNFTLKIRSTKLEDSAMYFCASSTGGITNEKLFFGSGTQLSVL.